This TCR beta chain was captured by sequencing in a study of blood T cells in healthy people across ages. To note about this clonotype: Its antigen remains unknown.

Next came a second PCR, run for about 6 to 12 cycles, which used a sample-barcoded 5' primer along with a J-beta primer mix. From the 5' RACE reads, TCRdb called clonotypes with MiXCR, one entry per CDR3 protein. The repertoire holds around 1,000,000 distinct CDR3 sequences, with approximately 26% as singletons. Broader study findings: Estimated diversity, derived from one million T cells, was regarded as an underestimate.

The germline CDR1 and CDR2 sequences are MNHEY and SMNVEV (reference sequence). There are 15 residues in the CDR3. The trim removed 5 bases at V and 7 bases at J, leaving 13 bases unmatched. The same data also went into a second study, on T cells of mothers and their children. As that study records: Donation was provided by three healthy Caucasian mothers along with their six children. Second-PCR amplification with M1S added sample barcodes and 2-4 random nucleotides.

This clonotype was obtained from a girl aged 2 to 9 in good health. Sequences were obtained from blood. This chain connects TRBV27 to TRBJ1-2; 7 bases agree with TRBD1. CDR3 nucleotides: TGTGCCAGCAGTGGTCTAAGACAGGGTGCAGGTGGCTACACCTTC. It codes for CASSGLRQGAGGYTF.